Shown below are 27 T cell receptor beta chains from a single sample sequenced in a study of blood T cells in healthy people across ages. Alongside a J-beta primer mix, a sample-barcoded 5' primer served in a second PCR lasting roughly 7 to 11 cycles. TCRdb ran MiXCR on the 5' RACE reads and lists one entry per CDR3 protein. This repertoire shows 650,000 to 1,000,000 distinct CDR3 sequences, 35% to 40% found once; its top ten account for over 10%. Sequencing used blood. Receptors originate from a man aged 18 to 29 in good health.

The CDR3 coding sequence is TGCGCCAGCAGCCAAGACCTAGCGGGGGGGCTGTTGGAGGAGACCCAGTACTTC. It yields the protein CASSQDLAGGLLEETQYF. V usage is TRBV4-3 and J usage is TRBJ2-5; 12 bases align to TRBD2. Trimming took 0 bases from V and 5 from J; bases not matched to a gene: 10. Germline loops: CDR1 LGHNA, CDR2 YSLEER. CDR3 length: 18 residues.

This clonotype was observed a handful of times. The rearrangement uses TRBV18 and TRBJ2-1; the D gene is possibly TRBD2 (5 bases). Trimming cost V 2 bases and J 2 bases, with 13 bases left between them. Germline-derived CDR1 and CDR2 are KGHSH and LQKENI. The length of the CDR3 is 16 residues. The CDR3 bases are TGTGCCAGCTCACCAGCGGGTTCGTACCCCTACAATGAGCAGTTCTTC. Protein product: CASSPAGSYPYNEQFF.

The V and J genes are TRBV7-2 and TRBJ2-7; 9 bases are shared with TRBD2. V shed 3 bases and J 2 bases; nucleotides not matched to a gene: 5. This CDR3 is 15 amino acids long. Germline loops: CDR1 SGHTA, CDR2 FQGNSA. The CDR3 nucleotides read TGTGCCAGCAGCTTCCCTAGCGGGGCAACCTACGAGCAGTACTTC. Amino acids: CASSFPSGATYEQYF.

The chain has TRBV20-1 and TRBJ2-5, with a weak D call TRBD2 (6 bases). The germline V and J ends were trimmed by 6 bases and 12 bases, with 17 bases remaining between them. The CDR3 covers 11 residues. Germline V CDR1 and CDR2: DFQATT, SNEGSKA (reference sequence). Here the CDR3 reads CSAVQEGSKYF. The CDR3 DNA sequence: TGCAGTGCAGTACAGGAGGGCTCAAAGTACTTC.

This clonotype is a singleton in its sample. The gene calls are TRBV7-9 and TRBJ1-3; D uncertain. This CDR3 spans 11 amino acids. Germline CDR1 reads SEHNR; CDR2 reads FQNEAQ (reference sequence). The V end was cut by 5 bases, the J end by 6 bases, with 5 bases between. This CDR3 is CASSPENTIYF. In nucleotides, the CDR3 is TGTGCCAGCAGCCCCGAAAACACCATATATTTT.

The rearrangement links TRBV9 to TRBJ2-3; D is undetermined. The germline V gene has CDR1 SGDLS and CDR2 YYNGEE. Trimming cost V 0 bases and J 0 bases, with 8 bases left between them. CDR3 length: 15 residues. CDR3 nucleotide sequence: TGTGCCAGCAGCGTAGATGGACGGAGCACAGATACGCAGTATTTT. Translation gives CASSVDGRSTDTQYF.

This chain connects TRBV2 to TRBJ2-5; no clear D. Germline V gene lookup returns CDR1 SNHLY and CDR2 FYNNEI. V dropped 6 bases and J dropped 5 bases, with 16 bases sitting between them. The CDR3 consists of 14 residues. CDR3 protein: CASSRTMGRETQYF. The CDR3 bases are TGTGCCAGCAGCCGGACCATGGGCCGGGAGACCCAGTACTTC.

This rearrangement joins TRBV12-3 or TRBV12-4 to TRBJ1-4, with D tentatively TRBD1 (6 bases). The V gene lost 5 bases and the J gene lost 8 bases, with 15 bases spanning the gap. CDR3 length: 14 amino acids. CDR3 bases: TGTGCCAGCAGTGTAGAGGGGGAAGGGGAAAAACTGTTTTTT. Residues: CASSVEGEGEKLFF.

The chain recombines TRBV10-3 with TRBJ2-7; 8 nucleotides agree with TRBD2. V was clipped by 0 bases and J by 4 bases; unmatched bases: 8. Germline CDR1 and CDR2: ENHRY and SYGVKD. The CDR3 is made up of 16 amino acids. DNA of the CDR3: TGTGCCATCAGTGAGTCGACCGGGGGGGCCGGGTACGAGCAGTACTTC. As protein: CAISESTGGAGYEQYF.

In this sample, this clonotype turned up many times. CDR3 in amino acids: CASSLSHPGLDLSSYNEQFF. CDR3 bases: TGTGCCAGCAGTTTATCCCACCCAGGACTTGATCTCAGCTCCTACAATGAGCAGTTCTTC. The V and J genes are TRBV27 and TRBJ2-1; maybe TRBD2 (5 bases). The CDR3 is 20 residues long. Germline V gives CDR1 MNHEY, CDR2 SMNVEV (reference sequence). V lost 0 bases to trimming and J lost 0 bases, with 21 bases between them.

Only one count was recorded for this clonotype. A much larger clone differs by one base, so this may be a read error. The rearrangement links TRBV20-1 to TRBJ2-7; D unresolved. CDR1 is DFQATT and CDR2 is SNEGSKA in the germline V gene (reference sequence). With 3 bases removed from V and 7 bases from J, the gap between germline ends came to 10 bases. The CDR3 consists of 11 residues. CDR3 loop: CSARVTDEQYF. As DNA, the CDR3 is TGCAGTGCTAGGGTAACGGATGAGCAGTACTTC.

About this clonotype itself: A much larger clone lies one base from this, so it may be a read error. This chain connects TRBV2 to TRBJ1-2, with D possibly being TRBD1 (5 bases). The length of the CDR3 is 13 residues. The germline V and J ends were trimmed by 4 bases and 5 bases, with 11 bases remaining between them. The germline V gene encodes CDR1 SNHLY and CDR2 FYNNEI. CDR3 sequence reads: CASSGGREYGYTF. CDR3 nucleotides: TGTGCCAGCAGTGGGGGCAGGGAGTATGGCTACACCTTC.

This sequence joins TRBV19 and TRBJ1-5, with D perhaps matching TRBD1 (5 bases). This CDR3 spans 16 amino acids. V was shortened by 1 base and J by 5 bases, with 15 bases between the two germline ends. CDR1 and CDR2 from the germline V gene are LNHDA and SQIVND (reference sequence). CDR3 residues: CASSIAAPGRDQPQHF. The CDR3 DNA is TGTGCCAGTAGTATAGCTGCCCCCGGCAGGGATCAGCCCCAGCATTTT.

In this sample, this clonotype turned up many times. CDR3 sequence (DNA): TGTGCCAGCAGCTTGGTAACAGAAGAGACCCAGTACTTC. This gives the protein CASSLVTEETQYF. This rearrangement joins TRBV5-6 to TRBJ2-5; D is ambiguous. CDR3 length: 13 amino acids. In germline, CDR1 is SGHDT, CDR2 YYEEEE. Trimming took 0 bases from V and 3 from J, leaving 6 bases between them.

This clonotype was recorded at least ten times. The J gene is TRBJ2-1, the V gene TRBV5-1; D gene unclear. V lost 4 bases and J lost 4, with 12 bases in between. The CDR3 is made up of 14 amino acids. Germline assignment: CDR1 SGHRS and CDR2 YFSETQ. The CDR3 DNA reads as TGCGCCAGCAGCACAACCGGGCCATACAATGAGCAGTTCTTC. Translated: CASSTTGPYNEQFF.

This chain uses TRBV4-2 with TRBJ1-1, with 10 bases identical to TRBD1. Germline values: CDR1 LGHNA, CDR2 YNFKEQ. The CDR3 spans 13 residues. Trimming took 8 bases from V and 5 from J; bases not matched to a gene: 5. CDR3 DNA: TGTGCCAGCGCCCGGACAGGGGGGACTGAAGCTTTCTTT. This sequence encodes CASARTGGTEAFF.

To note about this clonotype: A much larger clone sits a single nucleotide away, making a read error possible. The chain couples TRBV4-3 to TRBJ2-5; 8 bases map to TRBD2. The J segment lost 11 bases and the V segment lost 1 base, leaving 18 bases of the junction unmatched. Germline loops: CDR1 LGHNA, CDR2 YSLEER. This CDR3 is 17 amino acids long. CDR3 region: CASSQAPAGASGNEQYF. For the CDR3, the DNA is TGCGCCAGCAGCCAAGCCCCAGCGGGGGCCTCAGGGAATGAGCAGTACTTC.

This chain connects TRBV6-6 to TRBJ2-3, with D perhaps matching TRBD2 (7 bases). The CDR3 is 14 amino acids. CDR1 is MNHNY and CDR2 is SVGAGI in the germline V gene (reference sequence). V lost 8 bases and J 2 bases, leaving 14 bases between the germline ends. CDR3 loop: CASWGGLYTDTQYF. The CDR3 nucleotides are TGTGCCAGCTGGGGGGGCTTGTACACAGATACGCAGTATTTT.

This clonotype was seen only a few times. This chain uses TRBV5-1 with TRBJ2-2; 9 bases match TRBD1. This CDR3 spans 16 amino acids. Germline lookup yields CDR1 SGHRS and CDR2 YFSETQ. Trimming removed 4 bases from V and 5 bases from J; junction bases left unmatched: 9. This CDR3 is CASSPQDRGETGELFF. Here the CDR3 DNA reads TGCGCCAGCAGCCCCCAGGACAGGGGAGAGACCGGGGAGCTGTTTTTT.

As DNA, the CDR3 is TGTGCCAGCAGTTACGCGAGTGGCAATCAGCCCCAGCATTTT. Translated, it gives CASSYASGNQPQHF. J is TRBJ1-5 and V is TRBV6-2 or TRBV6-3; the D is unclear. V lost 2 bases and J 2 bases, leaving 7 bases between the germline ends. This CDR3 region has 14 residues. Germline V gene data show CDR1 as MNHEY and CDR2 as SVGEGT.

Comments on this clonotype: A much larger clone differs by one base, so this may be a read error. The chain recombines TRBV7-2 with TRBJ2-7; D unclear. This CDR3 contains 14 residues. The V gene's germline CDR1 is SGHTA and CDR2 FQGNSA. The CDR3 DNA sequence: TGTGCCAGCAGCTTAGACCGTGCCTCCTACAAGCAGTACTTC. Translation gives CASSLDRASYKQYF.

V is TRBV13 and J is TRBJ2-1; D uncertain. The CDR3 consists of 12 residues. CDR1 and CDR2 from the germline V gene are PRHDT and FYEKMQ (reference sequence). Trimming removed 1 base at V and 8 bases at J, with 6 bases between. The chain's CDR3 is CASSLEDDEQFF. The CDR3 nucleotides are TGTGCCAGCAGCTTAGAGGACGATGAGCAGTTCTTC.

The sample holds many counts of this clonotype. This rearrangement joins TRBV12-3 or TRBV12-4 to TRBJ2-7; no clear D. The CDR3 has 14 amino acids. Trimming left V 4 bases short and J 4 bases short, with 14 bases between. The CDR3 DNA reads as TGTGCCAGCAGTTCCCCACAGAAATTTTACGAGCAGTACTTC. This encodes CASSSPQKFYEQYF.

The chain couples TRBV12-3 or TRBV12-4 to TRBJ1-5, with D unresolved. The CDR3 length is 13 residues. V was shortened by 5 bases and J by 7 bases, with 12 bases between the two germline ends. The CDR3 loop reads CASSALTGQPQHF. As DNA, the CDR3 is TGTGCCAGCAGTGCGTTAACCGGGCAGCCCCAGCATTTT.

A few counts support this clonotype. This rearrangement joins TRBV3-1 to TRBJ1-1; D remains unclear. The V gene's germline CDR1 is LGHDT and CDR2 YNNKEL (reference sequence). CDR3 length: 16 residues. Trimming took 3 bases from V and 4 from J, leaving 18 bases between them. As DNA, the CDR3 is TGTGCCAGCAGCCATGACCAAAACGGAGGGCGCACTGAAGCTTTCTTT. It encodes CASSHDQNGGRTEAFF.

This clonotype was recorded many times. This chain uses TRBV12-3 or TRBV12-4 with TRBJ2-1; D possibly matches TRBD1 or TRBD2 (5 bases each). V was clipped by 5 bases and J by 6 bases, with 11 bases between them. This CDR3 spans 13 amino acids. The CDR3 DNA sequence: TGTGCCAGCAGTCGGGACCCCGGCAATGAGCAGTTCTTC. Residues: CASSRDPGNEQFF.

This chain joins TRBV10-2 and TRBJ2-7; 7 nucleotides match TRBD2. The CDR3 runs to 14 residues. Trimming took 0 bases from V and 4 from J; bases not matched to a gene: 3. Germline CDR1 WSHSY, CDR2 SAAADI. The CDR3 DNA sequence: TGCGCCAGCAGTGAGTCGGGAGGGAGGTACGAGCAGTACTTC. This codes for CASSESGGRYEQYF.